The rows below give T cell receptor beta chains drawn from one sample of a study of CD4 T cells in relation to SARS-CoV-2 and coronaviruses. What these receptors recognize is not known. The protocol was immunoSEQ multiplex PCR, while the TCRdb copy is restricted to in-frame clones and leaves out a portion. Of fewer than 20,000 clones in the sample, roughly four fifths were seen once. Sequencing was carried out using CD4+ T cells from PBMCs, cultured in vitro. These receptors were collected from a human donor in good health. Both conserved end residues are part of each CDR3. Each record gives: clone size, J gene, D gene, V gene, CDR3 DNA, CDR3 protein. A D gene is named only where the DNA matches it firmly. A row's size may be missing; if present it is once, few, many or a size class.

size: .
J: TRBJ2-5
D: TRBD2
V: TRBV6-5
DNA: TGTGCCAGCAGTTACTGGGAGGGACAAGAGACCCAGTACTTC
CDR3: CASSYWEGQETQYF

size: .
J: TRBJ2-1
D: TRBD1
V: TRBV28
DNA: TGTGCCAGCAGTACACCGGGACAGGGAAACAATGAGCAGTTCTTC
CDR3: CASSTPGQGNNEQFF

size: .
J: TRBJ1-5
D: TRBD1
V: TRBV28
DNA: TGTGCCAGCTCCGGGACAGATCAGCCCCAGCATTTT
CDR3: CASSGTDQPQHF

size: .
J: TRBJ1-1
D: .
V: TRBV12-3/TRBV12-4
DNA: TGTGCCAGCAGTTTTCGGGGAACTGAAGCTTTCTTT
CDR3: CASSFRGTEAFF

size: .
J: TRBJ2-3
D: TRBD2
V: TRBV11-1
DNA: TGTGCCAGCAGCCTCGTCCCGGGACTAAACACAGATACGCAGTATTTT
CDR3: CASSLVPGLNTDTQYF

size: .
J: TRBJ1-2
D: .
V: TRBV25-1
DNA: TGTGCCAGCAGTGAATATAGGGTCGGCTACACCTTC
CDR3: CASSEYRVGYTF

size: .
J: TRBJ2-2
D: .
V: TRBV2
DNA: TGTGCCAGCAGGACCATAAACACCGGGGAGCTGTTTTTT
CDR3: CASRTINTGELFF

size: .
J: TRBJ2-3
D: .
V: TRBV28
DNA: TGTGCCAGCAGTTTAGGACTTGGGGTCACAGATACGCAGTATTTT
CDR3: CASSLGLGVTDTQYF

size: .
J: TRBJ2-3
D: TRBD2
V: TRBV14
DNA: TGTGCCAGCAGCCGACTAGCGGGAGGGCTCACAGATACGCAGTATTTT
CDR3: CASSRLAGGLTDTQYF

size: .
J: TRBJ2-1
D: TRBD2
V: TRBV6-2/TRBV6-3
DNA: TGTGCCAGCAGCAACAAAGGACTAGCGGGACCCTACAATGAGCAGTTCTTC
CDR3: CASSNKGLAGPYNEQFF

size: once
J: TRBJ2-5
D: .
V: TRBV3-1/TRBV3-2
DNA: TGTGCCAGCAGTCCCGAGACTTTATTAGTAGAGACCCAGTACTTC
CDR3: CASSPETLLVETQYF

size: once
J: TRBJ2-7
D: TRBD2
V: TRBV2
DNA: TGTGCCAGCAGCTTAGCGGGAGAGTTGGGCGAGCAGTACTTC
CDR3: CASSLAGELGEQYF

size: .
J: TRBJ2-7
D: .
V: TRBV28
DNA: TGTGCCAGCAGTCCCTCCCTAGAATACGAGCAGTACTTC
CDR3: CASSPSLEYEQYF

size: .
J: TRBJ2-7
D: .
V: TRBV7-2
DNA: TGTGCCAGCAGCTTATATCGCTACGCGTCCTACGAGCAGTACTTC
CDR3: CASSLYRYASYEQYF

size: .
J: TRBJ2-7
D: .
V: TRBV7-2
DNA: TGTGCCAGCAGTCTCACCAGCGAGCAGTACTTC
CDR3: CASSLTSEQYF

size: .
J: TRBJ2-7
D: .
V: TRBV5-5
DNA: TGTGCCAGCAGCTTGGTTGGGTCACCGGGCTACGAGCAGTACTTC
CDR3: CASSLVGSPGYEQYF

size: .
J: TRBJ2-3
D: .
V: TRBV6-5
DNA: TGTGCCAGCACGAGGGACACAGATACGCAGTATTTT
CDR3: CASTRDTDTQYF

size: .
J: TRBJ2-1
D: .
V: TRBV21-1
DNA: TGTGCCAGCAGCACTCGGACTAGCGGGAGACGAGTGGGGTTCTGCAATGAGCAGTTCTTC
CDR3: CASSTRTSGRRVGFCNEQFF

size: .
J: TRBJ1-5
D: .
V: TRBV15
DNA: TGTGCCACCAGCAGACCCGGACAGCCCCAGCATTTT
CDR3: CATSRPGQPQHF

size: .
J: TRBJ2-5
D: TRBD2
V: TRBV9
DNA: TGTGCCAGCAGCGTGTTAGCGGGATCACAAGAGACCCAGTACTTC
CDR3: CASSVLAGSQETQYF

size: .
J: TRBJ2-5
D: TRBD2
V: TRBV6-5
DNA: TGTGCCAGTGGGAGGGGATGGCAAGAGACCCAGTACTTC
CDR3: CASGRGWQETQYF

size: few
J: TRBJ1-1
D: TRBD1
V: TRBV18
DNA: TGTGCCAGCTCACCGAGGACAGGGAGGAACACTGAAGCTTTCTTT
CDR3: CASSPRTGRNTEAFF

size: .
J: TRBJ2-5
D: .
V: TRBV18
DNA: TGTGCCAGCTCACCAGGGCTAGGGGAGACCCAGTACTTC
CDR3: CASSPGLGETQYF

size: .
J: TRBJ2-1
D: TRBD1
V: TRBV19
DNA: TGTGCCAGCAGAGAATCCGGGACAGGGCTCTACAATGAGCAGTTCTTC
CDR3: CASRESGTGLYNEQFF

size: few
J: TRBJ1-6
D: .
V: TRBV28
DNA: TGTGCCAGCAGTAAACGACAGGCTGGGGGTTCACCCCTCCACTTT
CDR3: CASSKRQAGGSPLHF

size: .
J: TRBJ1-6
D: .
V: TRBV30
DNA: TGTGCCTTGACCGGACAGAGCAATAATTCACCCCTCCACTTT
CDR3: CALTGQSNNSPLHF

size: .
J: TRBJ2-7
D: .
V: TRBV19
DNA: TGTGCCAGTTTTACAGGGAAAGGAGGCTACGAGCAGTACTTC
CDR3: CASFTGKGGYEQYF

size: .
J: TRBJ1-1
D: TRBD1
V: TRBV24-1
DNA: TGTGCCACCAGTGTGGGGACAGGGGAGGACACTGAAGCTTTCTTT
CDR3: CATSVGTGEDTEAFF

size: .
J: TRBJ2-7
D: .
V: TRBV12-5
DNA: TGTGCTAGTGGTGAACCGAGGGGGAGGGATTCCTACGAGCAGTACTTC
CDR3: CASGEPRGRDSYEQYF

size: .
J: TRBJ1-3
D: TRBD1
V: TRBV4-2
DNA: TGTGCCAGCAGCCAAGATTTATCCAGGGGGACTGGAAACACCATATATTTT
CDR3: CASSQDLSRGTGNTIYF

size: .
J: TRBJ2-1
D: .
V: TRBV2
DNA: TGTGCCACACAAGCGGAGTCGACTTACAATGAGCAGTTCTTC
CDR3: CATQAESTYNEQFF

size: .
J: TRBJ2-5
D: .
V: TRBV5-6
DNA: TGTGCCAGCAGCATGGGACCCCAAGAGACCCAGTACTTC
CDR3: CASSMGPQETQYF

size: .
J: TRBJ2-7
D: .
V: TRBV5-6
DNA: TGTGCCAGCAGCTTGGCCGAAGGCGCCTACGAGCAGTACTTC
CDR3: CASSLAEGAYEQYF

size: .
J: TRBJ2-7
D: TRBD1
V: TRBV18
DNA: TGTGCCAGCTCACCACCTAAAGGGACAGGGCCCTACGAGCAGTACTTC
CDR3: CASSPPKGTGPYEQYF

size: .
J: TRBJ2-5
D: .
V: TRBV7-2
DNA: TGTGCCAGCAGCTTAGGGCAACAAGAGACCCAGTACTTC
CDR3: CASSLGQQETQYF